The text below deals with one T cell receptor beta chain. This clonotype came up many times. What this receptor recognizes is not known. No per-base quality is available; no much larger clone lies one base away. This entry comes from a study of T cells of healthy individuals (dated by TCRdb to the late 2010s). Receptors were amplified or captured by 5' RACE. The sequencer listed for this sample is Illumina MiSeq. Through fastp at Q25 and MiXCR, TCRdb rebuilt clones from the public reads, retaining in-frame beta chains. Rows are unified per CDR3 protein, each entry keeping the most common DNA and genes. This sample has some 39,000 distinct CDR3 sequences in its table, and more than 4.5% of those were observed once. Less than 9.5% of the sample is taken by the ten largest. The sequence came from a human donor in good health.

The DNA sequence follows: TGTGCCAGCAGCCAACTGGGGACAGGGGGCGTCGGTGGCTACACCTTC. Translated, this is CASSQLGTGGVGGYTF. Recombination connected TRBV3-1 to TRBJ1-2, with 12 bases matching TRBD1. Taken from the germline V gene (reference sequence), the CDR1 and CDR2 loops are LGHDT and YNNKEL. Trimming removed 2 bases from V and 7 bases from J; the gene matches leave 8 bases unexplained. The CDR3 sequence holds 16 residues, the cysteine and phenylalanine included. Only the CDR3 DNA stays, 48 bases, in frame from base 1.